One sample yielded the 22 T cell receptor beta chains listed below, sequenced in a study of vaccination and CD4 T cells after COVID-19. The treatment was: roughly 10-day PBMC culture with coronavirus spike peptide pools or control peptides (ViraFEST assay). The Oncomine TCR Beta short-read assay was applied to DNA of cultured CD4+ T cells. TCRdb redid the calling of the PCR reads with MiXCR, one entry per CDR3 protein. The data hold more than 12,000 distinct CDR3 sequences, with about 28% observed a single time. Antigens of these TCRs are unknown. Sequencing was performed on cultured CD4+ T cells from blood. These receptors came from a human donor with COVID-19.

The rearrangement joins TRBV12-3 or TRBV12-4 to TRBJ1-2, with a possible D match to TRBD1 (5 bases). V lost 7 bases to trimming and J lost 2 bases, with 17 bases between them. There are 15 residues in the CDR3. CDR3 region: CASNPGGLPNYGYTF. CDR3 DNA: TGTGCCAGCAACCCCGGGGGTTTGCCAAACTATGGCTACACCTTC.

This clonotype appeared a few times. The chain uses TRBV7-8 and TRBJ2-3; TRBD1 agrees at 9 bases. This CDR3 comprises 17 residues. The V gene's germline CDR1 is SGHVS and CDR2 FQNEAQ. Trimming at V came to 3 bases and at J to 4 bases, leaving 11 bases not matched to a gene. CDR3 DNA: TGTGCCAGCAGCTTTCGTATCCGGGACAGGGTCCCAGATACGCAGTATTTT. Amino acid sequence: CASSFRIRDRVPDTQYF.

This clonotype was recorded a few times. The rearrangement joins TRBV6-5 to TRBJ1-5; D is perhaps TRBD1 (5 bases). This CDR3 contains 14 residues. From germline, CDR1 is MNHEY and CDR2 SVGAGI. Deletions cut 2 bases from V and 0 bases from J, with 5 bases between. The CDR3 loop is CASSYDSSNQPQHF. The DNA of the CDR3 is TGTGCCAGCAGTTACGACAGTAGCAATCAGCCCCAGCATTTT.

This clonotype was detected a few times. The V and J genes are TRBV20-1 and TRBJ1-3, with D maybe TRBD1 (5 bases). V was pared by 6 bases and J by 2 bases, with 14 bases between. The CDR3 extends over 14 amino acids. Germline CDR1 and CDR2: DFQATT and SNEGSKA (reference sequence). The CDR3 region has the DNA TGCAGTGCCGCCCTCCTGGGGGCTGGAAACACCATATATTTT. Protein sequence: CSAALLGAGNTIYF.

The V gene is TRBV11-2, the J gene TRBJ1-1, with D perhaps TRBD1 (6 bases). The V end lost 5 bases, the J end lost 5 bases, and 15 bases lay between the germline ends. The CDR3 contains 14 residues. In germline, CDR1 is SGHAT, CDR2 FQNNGV. The CDR3 nucleotides are TGTGCCAGCAGCCAGGCAGGGGCTAGGACTGAAGCTTTCTTT. It codes for CASSQAGARTEAFF.

The rearrangement uses TRBV5-1 and TRBJ2-2, with TRBD2 as a possible D gene (6 bases). This CDR3 is built from 15 residues. The germline V gene has CDR1 SGHRS and CDR2 YFSETQ. V lost 4 bases to trimming and J lost 0 bases, with 10 bases between them. The CDR3 region is CASSPTGANTGELFF. The CDR3 DNA sequence: TGCGCCAGCAGCCCAACGGGGGCGAACACCGGGGAGCTGTTTTTT.

V usage is TRBV24-1 and J usage is TRBJ1-2, with D possibly TRBD1 on 6 matching bases. This CDR3 comprises 14 residues. Trimming took off 9 bases at V and 3 bases at J, with 16 bases between the two ends. Germline CDR1 KGHDR, CDR2 SFDVKD. CDR3 in DNA: TGTGCCACCTCGCCGGGGGCGTTCGACTATGGCTACACCTTC. It translates to CATSPGAFDYGYTF.

J is TRBJ2-2 and V is TRBV7-2; D gene uncertain. Germline values: CDR1 SGHTA, CDR2 FQGNSA. V shed 4 bases and J shed 4 bases, with 7 bases lying between them. The CDR3 has 13 residues. CDR3 amino acids: CASSSDITGELFF. Written as DNA, the CDR3 is TGTGCCAGCAGCTCCGACATCACCGGGGAGCTGTTTTTT.

This rearrangement joins TRBV7-2 to TRBJ1-4; 11 nucleotides match TRBD1. J lost 7 bases, V lost 4 bases, and 14 bases had no gene match. Germline V CDR1 and CDR2: SGHTA, FQGNSA. This CDR3 has 18 amino acids. The CDR3 here is CASSSPGQGGAIGEKLFF. For the CDR3, the DNA is TGTGCCAGCAGCTCGCCGGGACAGGGGGGTGCGATCGGTGAAAAACTGTTTTTT. Full variable domain (remainder filled in from reference TRBV7-2 and TRBJ1-4): GAGVSQSPSNKVTEKGKDVELRCDPISGHTALYWYRQSLGQGLEFLIYFQGNSAPDKSGLPSDRFSAERTGGSVSTLTIQRTQQEDSAVYLCASSSPGQGGAIGEKLFFGSGTQLSVL.

This clonotype was seen a handful of times. The chain combines TRBV30 with TRBJ1-5; D is undetermined. Germline CDR1 GTSNPN, CDR2 SVGIG (reference sequence). The CDR3 has 13 amino acids. V was pared by 0 bases and J by 5 bases, with 8 bases between. The CDR3 region is CAWSVAGDQPQHF. CDR3 bases: TGTGCCTGGAGTGTAGCAGGAGATCAGCCCCAGCATTTT.

This clonotype has just a few counts. CDR3 protein: CASSLLENTGELFF. CDR3 DNA: TGTGCCAGCAGCTTATTGGAGAACACCGGGGAGCTGTTTTTT. This rearrangement joins TRBV7-2 to TRBJ2-2; D is unresolved. The germline V gene has CDR1 SGHTA and CDR2 FQGNSA. The ends were cut back, 2 bases at V and 1 base at J, with 5 bases in the middle. The CDR3 length is 14 residues.

This clonotype is termed medium-sized. This chain uses TRBV30 with TRBJ2-2, with 13 bases identical to TRBD2. This CDR3 is 16 amino acids long. The germline V gene has CDR1 GTSNPN and CDR2 SVGIG (reference sequence). The junction had 3 bases not matched to a gene; V was cut back by 3 bases and J by 2 bases. CDR3 nucleotides: TGTGCCTGGAGCCGACTAGCGGGGGGAAACACCGGGGAGCTGTTTTTT. Protein: CAWSRLAGGNTGELFF. The entire variable domain, with the rest obtained from reference TRBV30 and TRBJ2-2, is as follows: SQTIHQWPATLVQPVGSPLSLECTVEGTSNPNLYWYRQAAGRGLQLLFYSVGIGQISSEVPQNLSASRPQDRQFILSSKKLLLSDSGFYLCAWSRLAGGNTGELFFGEGSRLTVL.

This rearrangement joins TRBV7-9 to TRBJ2-1; 7 bases match TRBD2. Per the germline V gene, CDR1 is SEHNR and CDR2 is FQNEAQ (reference sequence). Trimming at V came to 5 bases and at J to 12 bases, leaving 10 bases not matched to a gene. The CDR3 has 13 residues. The CDR3 spells CASSPNVGGSQFF. CDR3 coding DNA: TGTGCCAGCAGCCCCAATGTGGGGGGGTCGCAGTTCTTC.

Only one count was recorded for this clonotype. The chain has TRBV4-2 and TRBJ1-1; D gene uncertain. The CDR3 runs 14 residues. In germline, CDR1 is LGHNA, CDR2 YNFKEQ. V dropped 0 bases and J dropped 4 bases, with 9 bases sitting between them. The CDR3 DNA sequence: TGTGCCAGCAGCCAAGACACGCGAGGCACTGAAGCTTTCTTT. Amino acids: CASSQDTRGTEAFF.

V usage is TRBV7-8 and J usage is TRBJ1-1; D perhaps matches TRBD1 (5 bases). Germline V gene sequence: CDR1 SGHVS, CDR2 FQNEAQ. V was shortened by 4 bases and J by 7 bases, with 19 bases between the two germline ends. The CDR3 runs to 15 residues. This CDR3 reads CASSSVPAGRGEAFF. The DNA of the CDR3 is TGTGCCAGCAGCTCAGTACCTGCAGGGAGGGGTGAAGCTTTCTTT. The whole variable domain, filled in from reference TRBV7-8 and TRBJ1-1, reads GAGVSQSPRYKVAKRGQDVALRCDPISGHVSLFWYQQALGQGPEFLTYFQNEAQLDKSGLPSDRFFAERPEGSVSTLKIQRTQQEDSAVYLCASSSVPAGRGEAFFGQGTRLTVV.

The rearrangement uses TRBV5-5 and TRBJ1-1; D is undetermined. The germline V gene has CDR1 SGHKS and CDR2 YYEKEE (reference sequence). CDR3 length equals 14 residues. The V gene lost 4 bases and the J gene lost 1 base, with 11 bases spanning the gap. CDR3 coding DNA: TGTGCCAGCAGCACCGGCTGGGGGAACACTGAAGCTTTCTTT. This translates into CASSTGWGNTEAFF. The complete variable domain, with remaining parts taken from reference TRBV5-5 and TRBJ1-1, reads DAGVTQSPTHLIKTRGQQVTLRCSPISGHKSVSWYQQVLGQGPQFIFQYYEKEERGRGNFPDRFSARQFPNYSSELNVNALLLGDSALYLCASSTGWGNTEAFFGQGTRLTVV.

J is TRBJ2-7 and V is TRBV11-1; 8 bases are shared with TRBD2. Germline lookup yields CDR1 SGHAT and CDR2 FQDESV (reference sequence). The CDR3 is 15 residues long. The V and J ends lost 5 bases and 2 bases, in that order; junction bases with no gene match: 8. The CDR3 sequence: CASSRERGSPYEQYF. The DNA for the CDR3 is TGTGCCAGCAGCCGTGAGCGGGGGTCCCCCTACGAGCAGTACTTC.

The chain employs TRBV20-1 and TRBJ2-3; TRBD2 matches 9 bases. CDR3 length equals 15 residues. Per the germline V gene, CDR1 is DFQATT and CDR2 is SNEGSKA (reference sequence). J was trimmed by 4 bases and V by 1 base; bases with no gene match: 6. The CDR3 sequence: CSARVRGGPPDTQYF. CDR3 bases: TGCAGTGCTAGAGTGCGGGGGGGCCCCCCAGATACGCAGTATTTT.

In its sample, this clonotype was seen a few times. V and J are TRBV12-3 or TRBV12-4 and TRBJ2-3; D unclear. The CDR3 runs to 13 residues. V was cut by 6 bases and J by 5 bases, with 12 bases left in between. The CDR3 spells CASSVDDRDTQYF. The DNA of the CDR3 is TGTGCCAGCAGCGTGGACGATCGAGATACGCAGTATTTT.

J is TRBJ1-4 and V is TRBV6-5, with TRBD1 as a possible D gene (6 bases). V was shortened by 2 bases and J by 0 bases, with 10 bases between the two germline ends. Germline V CDR1 and CDR2: MNHEY, SVGAGI. The length of the CDR3 is 16 residues. The DNA of the CDR3 is TGTGCCAGCAGTTACGGACAGAGCTCAACTAATGAAAAACTGTTTTTT. Amino acids: CASSYGQSSTNEKLFF.

This clonotype was found a few times. This chain links TRBV7-6 with TRBJ1-2, with D possibly TRBD1 on 5 matching bases. The CDR3 extends over 17 amino acids. From germline, CDR1 is SGHVS and CDR2 FNYEAQ. V lost 4 bases and J 4 bases, leaving 22 bases between the germline ends. CDR3 nucleotides: TGTGCCAGCAGCTCCCAAGGGGCAGGCAAGCTCAGCTATGGCTACACCTTC. Its protein product is CASSSQGAGKLSYGYTF.

This clonotype was counted between two and nine times. V gene TRBV24-1 combines with J gene TRBJ2-5, with D perhaps TRBD1 (6 bases). Germline V gene sequence: CDR1 KGHDR, CDR2 SFDVKD. With 4 bases removed from V and 2 bases from J, the gap between germline ends came to 10 bases. This CDR3 comprises 14 residues. CDR3: CATSEPGTQETQYF. CDR3 in DNA: TGTGCCACCAGTGAGCCCGGGACACAAGAGACCCAGTACTTC.